This entry features one TCR beta chain sequence. Its antigen is currently not known. No base quality information exists; no much larger clone differs at one position. Trimming costs V 5 bases and J 7 bases, and their ends lie 18 bases apart. The cysteine opens and the phenylalanine closes a CDR3 of 15 amino acids. The sequence is cut down to CDR3 DNA, 45 bases in frame from base 1. CDR1 and CDR2 are drawn from the germline V gene (reference sequence): LGHDT, YNNKEL. Participants in the prospective study were enrolled through a virtual design, were aged roughly 18 to 90 years, and lived in about two dozen United States geographic areas. To assign participants to cohorts, the prospective study relied on clinical history that participants themselves reported in a screening survey and a study questionnaire. Exposed participants were defined as having been in contact with someone with a PCR-confirmed or clinician-diagnosed COVID-19 case within 2 weeks of study entry. Each participant in the prospective study had whole blood, serum and a nasopharyngeal or oropharyngeal swab collected by mobile phlebotomists. Prospective study participants could optionally give additional blood draws and questionnaires over a 2-month period. Blood samples from the prospective study were shipped frozen or at room temperature prior to DNA extraction.

The immunoSEQ Assay, a bias-controlled multiplex PCR, was used to amplify TCRbeta CDR3 regions from genomic DNA. The original methods were these. The number of nucleated cells in each sample was estimated from the amplification of reference gene primers within the assay. Sequence reads were collapsed and filtered to measure the absolute abundance of every unique TCRbeta CDR3 rearrangement. For each sample, productive Simpson clonality was calculated by taking the square root of Simpson's diversity index across productive rearrangements. Held by TCRdb, this immuneACCESS table contains in-frame sequences only and omits some clones. Under half of the omission traces to an unresolved V gene where checked; the cause of the rest is unknown. Clone size and V and J calls were adopted from that table, with D and trimming inferred from the DNA. Here the sample has 220,000 or so clones; nearly 90% occur a single time. About 14% of the sample is in the top ten clones.

The data originate from a study of blood T cell repertoires in COVID-19 (TCRdb year 2020). For the study in its entirety: The collaborator samples originated in the United States, Italy and Spain and spanned the acute and convalescent phases of COVID-19. The material from the prospective study consisted of cDNA or gDNA derived from T cells, B-cell-depleted T cells, or PBMCs. The repertoires were released in a freely available public database meant as a resource for research on the immune response to SARS-CoV-2. The dataset comprised deeply sampled blood TCRbeta repertoires from subjects exposed to, actively infected with, or recovered from COVID-19. Where available, HLA class I and class II types were taken from metadata supplied by the sample provider and were not determined by assay-based typing. Samples were obtained from the ongoing ImmuneRACE study (first 160 participants) and from 1,254 subjects provided by 6 global collaborators. The sample metadata nearly always contained a de-identified subject ID, COVID-19 status, age in years and sex.

Beyond this particular receptor, the publication reports: Clinical and demographic metadata were provided uncurated, with the amount varying by source and participant.

Recombination linked TRBV3-1 (or the pseudogene TRBV3-2) to TRBJ2-1, and TRBD2 may be the D gene, going by 5 matching bases. Specimen: PBMCs or T cells enriched from blood (not recorded which). The sequence came from a man aged 25-45 years who had been exposed to COVID-19. This receptor has the CDR3 CASSSEVGGRNEQFF. The DNA sequence follows: TGTGCCAGCAGCTCAGAGGTGGGCGGGCGGAATGAGCAGTTCTTC.